The rows below give T cell receptor beta chains drawn from one sample of a study of response to subunit inactivated influenza vaccine. TCRdb ran MiXCR on the RT-PCR reads and lists one entry per CDR3 protein. The table lists roughly 500,000 distinct CDR3 sequences, about 15% of them singletons. Sequences were derived from CD4+ T cells sorted from PBMCs, sampled 23 to 25 months after vaccination. These receptor sequences come from a man in his fifties or sixties who received an inactivated influenza vaccine. Each CDR3 is given with its conserved first and last residue. The order of the fields is clone size, V gene, D gene, J gene, CDR3 protein, CDR3 DNA. D genes are given only for firm matches. Only part of the rows carry a size: once, few, many, or a class if the clone is expanded.

-	TRBV10-2	-	TRBJ1-2	CASSGQSGYTF	TGCGCCAGCAGTGGACAAAGTGGCTACACCTTC
few	TRBV7-2	-	TRBJ1-5	CASSISMTNQPQHF	TGTGCCAGCAGCATTAGCATGACCAATCAGCCCCAGCATTTT
many	TRBV7-6	-	TRBJ1-2	CASSPDGNYGYTF	TGTGCCAGCAGCCCGGACGGGAACTATGGCTACACCTTC
-	TRBV6-1	TRBD1	TRBJ1-5	CASRRQGKSNQPQHF	TGTGCCAGCAGAAGACAGGGTAAAAGCAATCAGCCCCAGCATTTT
few	TRBV12-3/TRBV12-4	TRBD2	TRBJ2-3	CASSFFGEGLDTQYF	TGTGCCAGCAGTTTTTTTGGGGAGGGCCTAGATACGCAGTATTTT
-	TRBV12-3/TRBV12-4	-	TRBJ1-2	CASSPMDRTDGYTF	TGTGCCAGCAGTCCGATGGACCGGACCGATGGCTACACCTTC
many	TRBV24-1	-	TRBJ2-3	CATSDLTTSKQYF	TGTGCCACCAGTGATTTGACCACAAGCAAGCAGTATTTT
-	TRBV20-1	TRBD1	TRBJ2-7	CSARGIGQGTTYEQYF	TGCAGTGCTAGAGGGATAGGACAGGGAACTACCTACGAGCAGTACTTC
-	TRBV6-2/TRBV6-3	-	TRBJ2-5	CASSSAGRETQYF	TGTGCCAGCAGTTCCGCTGGGCGAGAGACCCAGTACTTC
few	TRBV2	-	TRBJ2-1	CASTLRINEQFF	TGTGCCAGCACCCTGAGGATCAATGAGCAGTTCTTC
few	TRBV20-1	-	TRBJ1-6	CSGGTTGINSPLHF	TGCAGTGGGGGAACCACGGGAATTAATTCACCCCTCCACTTT
few	TRBV4-1	-	TRBJ2-7	CASSQVYGVGEQYF	TGCGCCAGCAGCCAAGTTTACGGGGTTGGCGAGCAGTACTTC
-	TRBV5-1	-	TRBJ1-1	CASSSGVVPAGNTEAFF	TGCGCCAGCAGCTCTGGAGTGGTCCCGGCAGGGAACACTGAAGCTTTCTTT
once	TRBV6-1	TRBD1	TRBJ2-7	CASSDRGTGFYEQYF	TGTGCCAGCAGTGACCGGGGGACAGGGTTCTACGAGCAGTACTTC
-	TRBV4-3	TRBD1	TRBJ1-1	CASSLGTGKEAFF	TGCGCCAGCAGCCTAGGGACAGGGAAAGAAGCTTTCTTT
-	TRBV7-8	TRBD2	TRBJ2-1	CASSAGLADNEQFF	TGTGCCAGCAGCGCGGGACTAGCGGACAATGAGCAGTTCTTC
once	TRBV20-1	-	TRBJ2-2	CSATPGGELFF	TGCAGTGCTACCCCGGGCGGGGAGCTGTTTTTT
few	TRBV27	TRBD1	TRBJ2-7	CASSLGRDRAYEQYF	TGTGCCAGCAGTTTGGGCCGGGACAGGGCCTACGAGCAGTACTTC
many	TRBV24-1	TRBD2	TRBJ2-5	CATSDPTSSETQYF	TGTGCCACCAGTGACCCGACTAGCAGTGAGACCCAGTACTTC
-	TRBV20-1	TRBD1	TRBJ2-7	CSARPWSGTGYEQYF	TGCAGTGCTAGGCCCTGGTCGGGGACAGGGTACGAGCAGTACTTC
-	TRBV4-1	-	TRBJ1-4	CASSRSHLNEKLFF	TGCGCCAGCAGTCGGAGTCACCTGAATGAAAAACTGTTTTTT
many	TRBV5-1	-	TRBJ1-4	CASSLGYATNEKLFF	TGCGCCAGCAGCTTGGGGTACGCAACTAATGAAAAACTGTTTTTT
many	TRBV6-1	-	TRBJ1-1	CASRRSSNTEAFF	TGTGCCAGCAGACGCTCCTCGAACACTGAAGCTTTCTTT
-	TRBV29-1	-	TRBJ2-1	CSALNLVEQFF	TGCAGCGCCCTCAACTTGGTTGAGCAGTTCTTC
-	TRBV18	-	TRBJ2-5	CASSRDSFDVETQYF	TGTGCCAGCTCGCGGGACAGCTTCGATGTGGAGACCCAGTACTTC
few	TRBV12-3/TRBV12-4	-	TRBJ1-3	CASSPSGGNTIYF	TGTGCCAGCAGCCCATCTGGTGGAAACACCATATATTTT
few	TRBV27	-	TRBJ2-7	CASRDRVSYEQYF	TGTGCCAGCAGGGATCGGGTCTCCTACGAGCAGTACTTC
few	TRBV10-3	-	TRBJ2-5	CAISDRGNQETQYF	TGTGCCATCAGTGATCGGGGAAATCAAGAGACCCAGTACTTC
-	TRBV4-1	-	TRBJ1-2	CASSLGVAGSDYGYTF	TGCGCCAGCAGCCTGGGGGTGGCAGGGAGCGACTATGGCTACACCTTC
many	TRBV25-1	-	TRBJ1-2	CASSEGGNYGYTF	TGTGCCAGCAGTGAGGGGGGTAACTATGGCTACACCTTC
few	TRBV20-1	-	TRBJ2-2	CSASDIYTGELFF	TGCAGTGCGAGTGATATCTACACCGGGGAGCTGTTTTTT
few	TRBV12-3/TRBV12-4	-	TRBJ1-2	CASSPAGDLYGYTF	TGTGCCAGCAGTCCGGCAGGAGACCTCTATGGCTACACCTTC
-	TRBV2	-	TRBJ1-1	CASSEGTTLNTEAFF	TGTGCCAGCAGTGAAGGGACAACCCTGAACACTGAAGCTTTCTTT
-	TRBV20-1	TRBD2	TRBJ2-3	CSAGRLADWADTQYF	TGCAGTGCTGGCCGACTAGCGGATTGGGCAGATACGCAGTATTTT
few	TRBV7-2	-	TRBJ2-5	CASSPYGVQETQYF	TGTGCCAGCAGCCCCTACGGGGTACAAGAGACCCAGTACTTC
few	TRBV20-1	TRBD2	TRBJ2-5	CSAREHSGGAQETQYF	TGCAGTGCTAGAGAACATAGCGGGGGGGCCCAAGAGACCCAGTACTTC
-	TRBV7-2	-	TRBJ2-3	CASSRDWAGDTQYF	TGTGCCAGCAGCCGCGATTGGGCGGGAGATACGCAGTATTTT
-	TRBV30	-	TRBJ1-5	CAWSPPGSQPKPQHF	TGTGCCTGGAGTCCCCCGGGCAGCCAACCTAAGCCCCAGCATTTT
-	TRBV2	TRBD1	TRBJ1-2	CASSAAGGGVGYTF	TGTGCCAGCAGTGCGGCAGGGGGTGGCGTTGGCTACACCTTC
-	TRBV18	TRBD2	TRBJ2-7	CASSPGLAVNSYEQYF	TGTGCCAGCTCACCCGGGCTAGCGGTGAACTCCTACGAGCAGTACTTC
few	TRBV5-1	-	TRBJ2-2	CASSLSIANTGELFF	TGCGCCAGCAGCTTGAGTATCGCGAACACCGGGGAGCTGTTTTTT
-	TRBV7-9	TRBD1	TRBJ1-4	CASRKAGDRFEKLFF	TGTGCCAGCCGCAAAGCCGGGGACAGGTTCGAAAAACTGTTTTTT